The clone carrying this T cell receptor (beta chain) was found once. The data derive from a study of T cell changes during pregnancy in multiple sclerosis. V dropped 0 bases and J dropped 7 bases, with 15 bases sitting between them. The CDR3 spans 15 residues. In germline, CDR1 is SGDLS, CDR2 YYNGEE. Produced via immunoSEQ multiplex PCR; TCRdb's table is partial and in-frame only. In the table there are 45,000 to 60,000 clones, about 92% of which are singletons. The chain links TRBV9 to TRBJ2-3, with D maybe TRBD2 (6 bases). This clonotype originated in a female donor with multiple sclerosis, enrolled in a pregnancy study. Sequencing used CD8+ T cells from peripheral blood mononuclear cells, obtained before pregnancy. CDR3 sequence reads: CASSVDLPAGNTQYF. For the CDR3, the DNA is TGTGCCAGCAGCGTAGATCTACCCGCGGGAAATACGCAGTATTTT.